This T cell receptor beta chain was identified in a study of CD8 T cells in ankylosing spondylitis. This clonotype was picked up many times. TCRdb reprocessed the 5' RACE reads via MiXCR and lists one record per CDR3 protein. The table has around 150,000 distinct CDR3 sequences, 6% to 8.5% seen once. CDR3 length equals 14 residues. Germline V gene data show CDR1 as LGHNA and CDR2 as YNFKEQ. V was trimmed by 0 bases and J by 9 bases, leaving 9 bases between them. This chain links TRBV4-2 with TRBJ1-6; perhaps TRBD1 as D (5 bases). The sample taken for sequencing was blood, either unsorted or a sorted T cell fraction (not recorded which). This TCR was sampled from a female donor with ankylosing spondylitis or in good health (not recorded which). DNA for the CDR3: TGTGCCAGCAGCCAAGACCATCAGGGTTCACCCCTCCACTTT. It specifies CASSQDHQGSPLHF.